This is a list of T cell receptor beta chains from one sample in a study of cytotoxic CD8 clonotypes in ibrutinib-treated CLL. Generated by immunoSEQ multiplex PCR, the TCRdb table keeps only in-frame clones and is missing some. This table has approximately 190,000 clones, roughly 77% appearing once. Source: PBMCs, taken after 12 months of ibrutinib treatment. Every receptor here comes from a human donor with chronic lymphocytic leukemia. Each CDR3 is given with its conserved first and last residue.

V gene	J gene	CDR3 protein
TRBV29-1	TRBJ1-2	CSVDTEHYGYTF
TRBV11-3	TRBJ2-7	CASSTRDRGHEQYF
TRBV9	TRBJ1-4	CASSVYGGGINEKLFF
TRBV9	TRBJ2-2	CASSPSRVNTGELFF
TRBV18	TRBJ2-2	CASSPPGLAANTGELFF
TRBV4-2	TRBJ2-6	CASSQGDQGVGANVLTF
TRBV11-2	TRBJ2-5	CASSLDRQTQYF
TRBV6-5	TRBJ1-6	CASSRGVPSNSPLHF
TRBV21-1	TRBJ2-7	CASSNLGGIDSYEQYF
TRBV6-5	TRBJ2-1	CASSSDRSSYNEQFF
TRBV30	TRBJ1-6	CAWSAGLNNSPLHF
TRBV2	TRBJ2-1	CASSEEIYYNEQFF
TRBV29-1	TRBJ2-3	CSVRAGLSTDTQYF
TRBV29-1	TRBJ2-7	CSVVVLAGLYEQYF
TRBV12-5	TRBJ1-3	CASGQDAYTIYF
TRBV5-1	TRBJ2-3	CASKRGFDGGADTQYF
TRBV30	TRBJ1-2	CAWMGRPNYGYTF
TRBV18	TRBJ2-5	CASSRWEQETQYF
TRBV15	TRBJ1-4	CATLKDYIQMGSGAAKGKLFF
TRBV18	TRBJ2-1	CASSPPQIAGSYNEQFF
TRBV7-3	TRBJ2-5	CASSTNRAGAQYF
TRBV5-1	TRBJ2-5	CASSLVALAVGETQYF
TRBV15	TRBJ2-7	CATSRALAGTYEQYF
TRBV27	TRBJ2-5	CASRDRKGTQYF
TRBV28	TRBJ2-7	CASSLQLMTDIYEQYF
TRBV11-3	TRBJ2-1	CASSLASGLPYNEQFF
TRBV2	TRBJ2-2	CASSRGAGINTGELFF
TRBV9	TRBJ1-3	CASSATGAGSLTNTIYF
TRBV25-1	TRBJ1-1	CASRLAGTKSEAFF
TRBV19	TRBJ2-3	CASSPGLAEPTSTDTQYF
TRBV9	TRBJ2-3	CASSVGASGNADTQYF
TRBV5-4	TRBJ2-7	CASSLNNIGEQYF
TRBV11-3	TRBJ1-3	CASSSGGSGNTIYF
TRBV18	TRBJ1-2	CASSPLQGGDGYTF
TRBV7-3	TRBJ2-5	CASSRPGYQETQYF
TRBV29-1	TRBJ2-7	CSARRGGTYEQYF
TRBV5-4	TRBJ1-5	CASSFWGAPNQPQHF
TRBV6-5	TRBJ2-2	CATTGKGGELFF
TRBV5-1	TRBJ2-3	CASSTGQGADTQYF
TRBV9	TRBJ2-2	CASSPRLGTYTGELFF
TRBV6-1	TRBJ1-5	CASSDKRAGNQPQHF
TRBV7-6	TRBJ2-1	CASSQTSGGTYNEQFF
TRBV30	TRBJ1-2	CAWSLHGPYGYTF
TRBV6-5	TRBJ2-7	CASSYSSGKYEQYF
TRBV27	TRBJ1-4	CASRRNREGTNEKLFF
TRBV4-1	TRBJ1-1	CASRSPRGFNTEAFF
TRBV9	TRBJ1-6	CASSGKNRDYSPLHF
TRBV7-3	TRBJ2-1	CASSSLNTGNKFF
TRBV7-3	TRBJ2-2	CASSLTQQALTGELFF
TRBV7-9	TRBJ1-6	CASSLEVYNSPLHF